This T cell receptor beta chain was sequenced in a study of monozygotic twins with inflammatory bowel disease (dated by TCRdb to the late 2010s). Notes on the research overall: The full study comprised around 30 monozygotic twin pairs: nine German pairs (four IBD-concordant, five IBD-discordant) and 19 IBD-discordant Danish pairs. The search for disease-associated traits relied mainly on comparing, within discordant pairs, IBD patients with their genetically identical healthy co-twins. Each individual had, on average, about 151 000 unique TCRalpha sequences and 181 000 unique TCRbeta sequences available for analysis. What the study reported, not specific to this receptor: IBD patients shared fewer clonotypes with other individuals than healthy twins did, most markedly in patients showing signs of disease activity. Repertoire similarity did not differ between concordant and discordant twins, which could be due to limited statistical power. Measured by the inverse Simpson index, TCRbeta repertoire diversity was lower in IBD patients than in their healthy co-twins. Differing immunosuppressive treatments among patients may have added background noise and inter-individual variability to the repertoires. Distinction between different T cell subtypes could not be achieved in the analysis. No single strong signal or clonotype linked to IBD turned up in the results, so the idea that one exists was not supported.

CDR1 and CDR2, looked up from the germline V gene, are SGHAT and FQNNGV. The CDR3 contains 15 residues, cysteine and phenylalanine counted. Only the protein sequence is given. About this clonotype itself: There is no known antigen for this receptor.

From each donor, an approximately 2.5 ml peripheral blood sample was drawn into PAXgene tubes and stored at -80 degrees C. Total RNA was isolated from whole blood with the PAXgene blood miRNA kit on an automated QIAcube, without T cell sorting. Peripheral blood from monozygotic twin pairs concordant or discordant for inflammatory bowel disease was subjected to deep TCRalpha and TCRbeta repertoire profiling with unique molecular barcoding. Smoking habits were recorded for all twin pairs, and each individual was classified as a current, former or never smoker. Receptors were amplified or captured by 5' RACE. The input for every TCR library was around 3,800 ng of total RNA. For each sample, cDNA synthesis with SMARTScribe reverse transcriptase was split into eight separate reactions. During cDNA synthesis, template switching was used to introduce unique molecular identifiers that contained a 6-nucleotide sample barcode. Amplification of TCRalpha and TCRbeta cDNA involved two nested PCRs of 16 and 9 cycles, and each PCR was followed by bead purification. Before amplification, the cDNA was treated with uracil DNA-glycosylase and purified using the QIAquick PCR purification kit. In the second PCR, Illumina TruSeq-compatible adapters and sample-specific barcodes were added. Library quality and concentration were checked on TapeStation and Qubit, and libraries were pooled at around 5.3 ng each. Sequencing of the pooled libraries was done on an Illumina HiSeq2500 single-index Rapid Run using custom sequencing primers and 2 x 100 bp reads. Turning to the authors' computational methods: MiGEC version 1.2.6 was used for UMI-based consensus assembly, which corrected PCR and sequencing errors. MiXCR version 2.1.1 was used to carry out V(D)J alignment, clonotype assembly and CDR3 extraction. To normalise gene usage, clonotype sharing and MAIT/NKT TCR abundance, the analysis used the top 1000, 10 000 and 20 000 clonotypes per sample. Diversity was computed as the inverse Simpson index with the vegan R package after downsampling to 27 000 UMIs. Statistical testing used paired Mann-Whitney U tests on the discordant twin pairs and applied Benjamini-Hochberg correction for multiple testing. Each entry corresponds to one CDR3 protein sequence from reads that TCRdb reprocessed, and DNA is not given. It is TCRdb's table, rather than the study itself, that gives the V and J calls and clone size. This sample's table carries over 350,000 distinct CDR3 sequences. Of the sample, 2.5% to 3% is held by the ten largest clones.

This clonotype was obtained from a human donor with ulcerative colitis or Crohn's disease, or a healthy co-twin of an affected twin (not recorded which). The sequencing input was blood. The chain is made from TRBV11-2 and TRBJ2-1. CDR3 region: CASSLGMRSYNEQFF.